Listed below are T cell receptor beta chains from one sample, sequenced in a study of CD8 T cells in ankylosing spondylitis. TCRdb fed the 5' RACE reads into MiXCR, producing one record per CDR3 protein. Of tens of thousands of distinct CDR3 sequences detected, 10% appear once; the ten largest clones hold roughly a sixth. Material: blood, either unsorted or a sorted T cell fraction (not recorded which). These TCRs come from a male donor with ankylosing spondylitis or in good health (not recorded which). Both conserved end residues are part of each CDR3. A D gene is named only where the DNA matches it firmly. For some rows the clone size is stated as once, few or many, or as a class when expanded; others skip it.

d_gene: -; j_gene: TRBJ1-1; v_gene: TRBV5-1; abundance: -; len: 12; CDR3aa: CASSDDNTEAFF; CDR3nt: TGCGCCAGCAGCGACGACAACACTGAAGCTTTCTTT
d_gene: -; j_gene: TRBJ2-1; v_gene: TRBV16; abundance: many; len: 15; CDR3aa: CASGQYGPSYNEQFF; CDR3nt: TGTGCCAGCGGACAGTACGGGCCCTCCTACAATGAGCAGTTCTTC
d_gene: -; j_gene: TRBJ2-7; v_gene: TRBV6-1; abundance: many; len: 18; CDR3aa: CASRGTGVILAGSYEQYF; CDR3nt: TGTGCCAGCAGGGGGACAGGGGTGATACTAGCGGGATCCTACGAGCAGTACTTC
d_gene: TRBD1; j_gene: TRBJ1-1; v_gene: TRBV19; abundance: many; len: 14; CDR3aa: CASSIRDRATEAFF; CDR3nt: TGTGCCAGTAGTATAAGAGACAGGGCCACTGAAGCTTTCTTT
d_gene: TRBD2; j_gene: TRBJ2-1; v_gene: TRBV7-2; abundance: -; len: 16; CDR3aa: CASSHNSGSSYNEQFF; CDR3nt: TGTGCCAGCAGCCACAATAGCGGGAGCTCCTACAATGAGCAGTTCTTC
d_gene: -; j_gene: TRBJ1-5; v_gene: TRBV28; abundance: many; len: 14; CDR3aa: CASSTLTGNQPQHF; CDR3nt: TGTGCCAGCAGTACGCTGACGGGGAATCAGCCCCAGCATTTT
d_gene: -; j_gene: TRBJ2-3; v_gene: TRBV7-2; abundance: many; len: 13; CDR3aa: CASSLIAADTQYF; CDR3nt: TGTGCCAGCAGCTTAATAGCGGCAGATACGCAGTATTTT
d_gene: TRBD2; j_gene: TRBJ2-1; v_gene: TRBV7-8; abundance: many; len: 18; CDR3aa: CASSALKGSGPTYNEQFF; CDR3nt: TGTGCCAGCAGCGCCCTAAAAGGTAGCGGGCCTACCTACAATGAGCAGTTCTTC
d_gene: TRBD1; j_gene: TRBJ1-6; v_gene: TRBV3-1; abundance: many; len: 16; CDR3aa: CASSHHGQGGNSPLHF; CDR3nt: TGTGCCAGCAGCCACCACGGACAGGGAGGGAATTCACCCCTCCACTTT
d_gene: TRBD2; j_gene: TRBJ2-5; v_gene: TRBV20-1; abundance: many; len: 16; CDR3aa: CSARPGGLAGGETQYF; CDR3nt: TGCAGTGCTAGACCGGGCGGACTAGCGGGAGGAGAGACCCAGTACTTC
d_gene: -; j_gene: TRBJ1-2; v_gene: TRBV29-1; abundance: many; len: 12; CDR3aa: CRGGGAGYGYTF; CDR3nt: TGCCGTGGCGGGGGTGCGGGCTATGGCTACACCTTC
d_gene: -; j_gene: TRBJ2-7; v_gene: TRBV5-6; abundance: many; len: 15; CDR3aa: CASSLGSGAFYEQYF; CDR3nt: TGTGCCAGCAGCTTGGGCTCAGGAGCCTTTTACGAGCAGTACTTC
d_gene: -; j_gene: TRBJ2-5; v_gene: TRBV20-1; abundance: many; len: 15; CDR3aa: CSASEIRGYQETQYF; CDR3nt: TGCAGTGCTAGTGAGATAAGGGGGTACCAAGAGACCCAGTACTTC
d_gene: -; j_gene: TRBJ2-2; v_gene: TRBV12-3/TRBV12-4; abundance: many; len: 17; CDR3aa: CASSTLERVRGTGELFF; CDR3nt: TGTGCCAGCAGCACCCTCGAGCGGGTGAGGGGCACCGGGGAGCTGTTTTTT
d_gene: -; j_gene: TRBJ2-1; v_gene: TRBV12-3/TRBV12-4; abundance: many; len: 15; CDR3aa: CASTQTGFSYNEQFF; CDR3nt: TGTGCCAGCACCCAAACAGGGTTCTCCTACAATGAGCAGTTCTTC
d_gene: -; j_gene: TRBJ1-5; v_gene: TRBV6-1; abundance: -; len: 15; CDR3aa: CASSERRVSNQPQHF; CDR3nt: TGTGCCAGCAGTGAAAGACGGGTTAGCAATCAGCCCCAGCATTTT
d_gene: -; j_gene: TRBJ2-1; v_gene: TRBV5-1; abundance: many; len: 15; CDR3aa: CASSLEGVIGNEQFF; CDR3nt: TGCGCCAGCAGCTTGGAAGGGGTCATAGGGAATGAGCAGTTCTTC
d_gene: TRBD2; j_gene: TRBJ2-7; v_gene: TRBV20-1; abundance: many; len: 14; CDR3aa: CSAKLAGVHYEQYF; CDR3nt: TGCAGTGCCAAACTAGCGGGGGTACACTACGAGCAGTACTTC
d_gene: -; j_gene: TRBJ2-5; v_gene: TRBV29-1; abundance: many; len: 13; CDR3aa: CSVGRQPQETQYF; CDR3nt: TGCAGCGTTGGAAGACAGCCCCAAGAGACCCAGTACTTC
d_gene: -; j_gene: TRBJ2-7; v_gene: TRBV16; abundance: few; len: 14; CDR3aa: CASSPTALSYEQYF; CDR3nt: TGTGCCAGCAGCCCGACAGCCCTATCCTACGAGCAGTACTTC
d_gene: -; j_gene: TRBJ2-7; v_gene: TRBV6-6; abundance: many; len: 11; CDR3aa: CASSWAYEQYF; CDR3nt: TGTGCCAGCAGTTGGGCCTACGAGCAGTACTTC
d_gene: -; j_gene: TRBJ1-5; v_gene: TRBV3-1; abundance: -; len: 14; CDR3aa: CASSQTVLNQPQHF; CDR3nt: TGTGCCAGCAGCCAGACAGTACTCAATCAGCCCCAGCATTTT
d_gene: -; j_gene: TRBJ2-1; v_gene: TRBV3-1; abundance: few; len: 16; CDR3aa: CASSRGAVAGHNEQFF; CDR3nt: TGTGCCAGCAGCCGAGGGGCAGTCGCGGGACACAATGAGCAGTTCTTC
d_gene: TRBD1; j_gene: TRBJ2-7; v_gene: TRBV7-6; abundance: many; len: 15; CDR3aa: CASSLQQGPTYEQYF; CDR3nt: TGTGCCAGCAGCCTCCAACAGGGGCCTACCTACGAGCAGTACTTC
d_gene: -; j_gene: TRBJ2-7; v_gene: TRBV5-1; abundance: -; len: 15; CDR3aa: CASSLGWELTVEQYF; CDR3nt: TGCGCCAGCAGCTTGGGTTGGGAGCTGACTGTGGAGCAGTACTTC
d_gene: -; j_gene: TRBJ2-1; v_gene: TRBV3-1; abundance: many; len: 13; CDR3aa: CASSQGLYNEQFF; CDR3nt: TGTGCCAGCAGCCAAGGCCTGTACAATGAGCAGTTCTTC
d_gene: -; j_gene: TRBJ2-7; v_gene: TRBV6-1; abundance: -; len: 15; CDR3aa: CASGQKRVIAYEQYF; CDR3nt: TGTGCCAGCGGACAAAAGCGGGTGATAGCCTACGAGCAGTACTTC
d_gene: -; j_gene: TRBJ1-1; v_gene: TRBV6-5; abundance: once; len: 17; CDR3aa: CASSFRDGGKTNTEAFF; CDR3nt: TGTGCCAGCAGTTTCAGGGACGGGGGGAAGACGAACACTGAAGCTTTCTTT
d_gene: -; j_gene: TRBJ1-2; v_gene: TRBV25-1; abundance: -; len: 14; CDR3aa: CASSESASNYGYTF; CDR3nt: TGTGCCAGCAGTGAATCGGCATCAAACTATGGCTACACCTTC
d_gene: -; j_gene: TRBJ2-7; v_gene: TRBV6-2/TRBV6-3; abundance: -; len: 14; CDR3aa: CASSYRGPWSEQYF; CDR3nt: TGTGCCAGCAGTTACCGGGGACCGTGGAGCGAGCAGTACTTC
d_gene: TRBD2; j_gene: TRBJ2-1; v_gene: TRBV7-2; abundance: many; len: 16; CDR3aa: CASSVTRDPGGNEQFF; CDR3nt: TGTGCCAGCAGCGTTACCCGGGATCCCGGGGGGAATGAGCAGTTCTTC
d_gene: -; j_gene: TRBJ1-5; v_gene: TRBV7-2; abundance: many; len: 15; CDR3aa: CASSLARAGNQPQHF; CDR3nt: TGTGCCAGCAGCTTAGCTCGAGCGGGCAATCAGCCCCAGCATTTT
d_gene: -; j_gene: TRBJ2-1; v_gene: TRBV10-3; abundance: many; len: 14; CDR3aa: CAITQESSYNEQFF; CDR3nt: TGTGCCATCACCCAGGAGAGCTCCTACAATGAGCAGTTCTTC
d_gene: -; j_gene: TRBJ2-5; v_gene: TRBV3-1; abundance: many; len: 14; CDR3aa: CASSQGTLWETQYF; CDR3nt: TGTGCCAGCAGCCAAGGGACATTGTGGGAGACCCAGTACTTC
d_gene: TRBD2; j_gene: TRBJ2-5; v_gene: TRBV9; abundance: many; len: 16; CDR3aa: CASSESGGRARETQYF; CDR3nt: TGTGCCAGCAGCGAGAGCGGCGGGAGGGCCCGAGAGACCCAGTACTTC
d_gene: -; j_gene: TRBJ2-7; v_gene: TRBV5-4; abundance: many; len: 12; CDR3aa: CASSLTVCEQYF; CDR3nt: TGTGCCAGCAGCTTGACTGTCTGCGAGCAGTACTTC
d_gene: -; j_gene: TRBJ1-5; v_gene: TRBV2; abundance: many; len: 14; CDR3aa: CASSEMRGNQPQHF; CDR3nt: TGTGCCAGCAGTGAAATGAGGGGCAATCAGCCCCAGCATTTT
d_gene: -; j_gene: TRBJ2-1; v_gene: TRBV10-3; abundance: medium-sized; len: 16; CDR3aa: CAISDPPGSGWNEQFF; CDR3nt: TGTGCCATCAGTGACCCTCCTGGTTCTGGGTGGAATGAGCAGTTCTTC
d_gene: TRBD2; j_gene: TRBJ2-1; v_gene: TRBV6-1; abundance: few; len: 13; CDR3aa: CASSRTSHNEQFF; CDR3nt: TGTGCCAGCAGTAGGACTAGCCACAATGAGCAGTTCTTC
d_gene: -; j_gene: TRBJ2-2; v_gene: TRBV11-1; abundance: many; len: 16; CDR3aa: CASTGGLRDSPGELFF; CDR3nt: TGTGCCAGCACCGGGGGCTTGCGGGATTCGCCCGGGGAGCTGTTTTTT
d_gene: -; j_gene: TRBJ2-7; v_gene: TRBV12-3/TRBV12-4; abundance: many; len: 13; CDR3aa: CASSSPSSYEQYF; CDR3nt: TGTGCCAGCAGTTCCCCCTCCTCCTACGAGCAGTACTTC
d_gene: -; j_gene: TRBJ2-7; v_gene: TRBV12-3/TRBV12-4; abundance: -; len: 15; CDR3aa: CASSRWGAQAYEQYF; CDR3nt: TGTGCCAGCAGCCGTTGGGGCGCACAAGCCTACGAGCAGTACTTC
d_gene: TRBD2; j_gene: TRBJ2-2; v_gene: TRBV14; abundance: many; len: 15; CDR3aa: CASSSSGTWAGELFF; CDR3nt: TGTGCCAGCAGCTCAAGCGGGACCTGGGCCGGGGAGCTGTTTTTT
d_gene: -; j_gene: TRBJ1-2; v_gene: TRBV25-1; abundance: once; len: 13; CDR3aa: CASSEGSTYGYTF; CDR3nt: TGTGCCAGCAGTGAAGGCAGTACCTATGGCTACACCTTC
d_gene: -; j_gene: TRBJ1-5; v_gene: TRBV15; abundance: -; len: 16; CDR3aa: CATSRDPSGGNQPQHF; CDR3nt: TGTGCCACCAGCAGAGATCCCTCAGGAGGGAATCAGCCCCAGCATTTT
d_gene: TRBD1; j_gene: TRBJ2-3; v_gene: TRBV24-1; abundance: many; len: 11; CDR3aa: CATAGGDTQYF; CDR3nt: TGTGCCACCGCAGGGGGCGATACGCAGTATTTT
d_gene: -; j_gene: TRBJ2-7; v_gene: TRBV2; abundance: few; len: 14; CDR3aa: CASSDADHLGEQYF; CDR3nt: TGTGCCAGCAGTGATGCGGACCACCTAGGCGAGCAGTACTTC
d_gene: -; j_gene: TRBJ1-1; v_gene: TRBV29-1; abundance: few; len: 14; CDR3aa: CSVLRKGVSAEAFF; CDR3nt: TGCAGCGTTCTCCGGAAAGGGGTCAGCGCTGAAGCTTTCTTT
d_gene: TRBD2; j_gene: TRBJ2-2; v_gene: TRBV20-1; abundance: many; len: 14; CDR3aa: CSAKSGMNTGELFF; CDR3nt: TGCAGTGCTAAAAGCGGGATGAACACCGGGGAGCTGTTTTTT
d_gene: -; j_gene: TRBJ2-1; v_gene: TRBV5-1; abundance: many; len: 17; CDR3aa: CASSLTFSGSGPNEQFF; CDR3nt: TGCGCCAGCAGCTTGACGTTTTCCGGTAGCGGACCCAATGAGCAGTTCTTC